The rows below give T cell receptor beta chains drawn from one sample of a study of cytomegalovirus exposure and HLA in healthy donors. Clones were sequenced by immunoSEQ multiplex PCR, and TCRdb holds only the in-frame ones, with some missing. In the table there are some 130,000 clones, 77% of which are singletons. Sequenced sample: PBMCs. These receptors were obtained from a male donor in good health and CMV-seronegative. Each CDR3 is given with its conserved first and last residue. The order of the fields is J gene, V gene, clone size, D gene, CDR3 protein, CDR3 DNA. The D gene is left open where the match is weak. A row's size may be missing; if present it is once, few, many or a size class.

TRBJ2-3 | TRBV4-1 | once | TRBD2 | CASSQTGTSADTQYF | TGCGCCAGCAGCCAAACCGGGACTAGCGCCGATACGCAGTATTTT
TRBJ2-3 | TRBV7-2 | . | . | CASSLFQTDTQYF | TGTGCCAGCAGCTTATTTCAAACAGATACGCAGTATTTT
TRBJ2-1 | TRBV7-9 | . | . | CASTGDNEQFF | TGTGCCAGCACGGGGGACAATGAGCAGTTCTTC
TRBJ2-3 | TRBV5-1 | . | TRBD2 | CASRLGLAGGTTDTQYF | TGCGCCAGTCGCCTGGGACTAGCGGGGGGGACCACAGATACGCAGTATTTT
TRBJ2-3 | TRBV7-3 | once | TRBD1 | CASRDRGLSTDTQYF | TGTGCCAGCCGGGACAGGGGATTGAGCACAGATACGCAGTATTTT
TRBJ2-1 | TRBV19 | . | TRBD2 | CASSPEGLAGGVEQFF | TGTGCCAGTAGTCCGGAGGGACTAGCGGGAGGGGTTGAGCAGTTCTTC
TRBJ2-7 | TRBV6-1 | . | TRBD2 | CASSLFGLAGHEQYF | TGTGCCAGCAGTCTATTTGGACTAGCGGGTCACGAGCAGTACTTC
TRBJ1-2 | TRBV16 | . | . | CASTDNHGYTF | TGTGCTAGCACGGACAACCATGGCTACACCTTC
TRBJ2-3 | TRBV7-9 | . | TRBD1 | CASSTDRGTDTQYF | TGTGCCAGCAGCACGGACAGGGGGACAGATACGCAGTATTTT
TRBJ1-6 | TRBV19 | . | TRBD1 | CASSKQGSSPLHF | TGTGCCAGTAGTAAACAGGGGTCCTCACCCCTCCACTTT
TRBJ2-5 | TRBV5-1 | . | TRBD1 | CASSTTGGETQYF | TGCGCCAGCAGCACAACAGGGGGAGAGACCCAGTACTTC
TRBJ2-7 | TRBV12-5 | few | . | CASGLDRSYEQYF | TGTGCTAGTGGCCTCGACAGGTCCTACGAGCAGTACTTC
TRBJ2-3 | TRBV9 | . | TRBD2 | CASSVATVAGLSTDTQYF | TGTGCCAGCAGCGTAGCTACGGTAGCGGGGCTTAGCACAGATACGCAGTATTTT
TRBJ2-7 | TRBV27 | . | . | CASSLEITYEQYF | TGTGCCAGCAGTTTGGAGATTACCTACGAGCAGTACTTC
TRBJ1-6 | TRBV2 | . | . | CASSSGPGVNSPLHF | TGTGCCAGCAGTTCTGGACCAGGGGTTAATTCACCCCTCCACTTT
TRBJ2-1 | TRBV6-1 | once | . | CASSGVARVYNEQFF | TGTGCCAGCAGTGGGGTAGCGAGGGTTTACAATGAGCAGTTCTTC
TRBJ1-4 | TRBV7-6 | . | . | CASSSTGRVGEKLFF | TGTGCCAGCAGCTCCACAGGGCGAGTGGGTGAAAAACTGTTTTTT
TRBJ1-4 | TRBV6-5 | . | TRBD1 | CASSYGRQGFEKLFF | TGTGCCAGCAGTTACGGTAGACAGGGATTCGAAAAACTGTTTTTT
TRBJ2-4 | TRBV5-1 | few | TRBD1 | CASSLGTGLKNIQYF | TGCGCCAGCAGCTTGGGGACAGGGTTAAAAAACATTCAGTACTTC
TRBJ2-7 | TRBV4-1 | . | TRBD1 | CASSRDRVYEQYF | TGCGCCAGCAGCCGGGACAGGGTCTACGAGCAGTACTTC
TRBJ1-2 | TRBV18 | . | . | CASSPLRQDYGYTF | TGTGCCAGCTCACCGTTGCGACAGGACTATGGCTACACCTTC
TRBJ2-5 | TRBV29-1 | . | TRBD1 | CSVHRQGQETQYF | TGCAGCGTCCACCGACAGGGCCAAGAGACCCAGTACTTC
TRBJ2-4 | TRBV21-1 | . | . | CAISPLAGEGNIQYF | TGTGCCATTTCCCCGCTAGCGGGAGAGGGGAACATTCAGTACTTC
TRBJ1-3 | TRBV18 | . | . | CASSPGRLSGNTIYF | TGTGCCAGCTCCCCCGGTCGACTCTCTGGAAACACCATATATTTT
TRBJ2-1 | TRBV6-6 | few | . | CASGQKEYNEQFF | TGTGCCAGCGGACAGAAAGAGTACAATGAGCAGTTCTTC
TRBJ1-2 | TRBV6-5 | . | . | CASREVGPRGYTF | TGTGCCTCGAGGGAGGTCGGACCGCGGGGCTACACCTTC
TRBJ2-2 | TRBV4-1 | once | . | CASSQVLVKSVGELFF | TGCGCCAGCAGCCAAGTGCTCGTAAAGAGTGTCGGGGAGCTGTTTTTT
TRBJ2-7 | TRBV11-2 | few | . | CASRSLAASSYEQYF | TGTGCCAGCAGGTCTCTGGCGGCGAGCTCCTACGAGCAGTACTTC
TRBJ1-3 | TRBV6-1 | once | . | CASSVGQSAGNTIYF | TGTGCCAGCAGTGTTGGACAGTCTGCTGGAAACACCATATATTTT
TRBJ1-1 | TRBV9 | few | . | CASSPQIRGENTEAFF | TGTGCCAGCAGCCCCCAGATCCGGGGGGAGAACACTGAAGCTTTCTTT
TRBJ2-3 | TRBV5-1 | . | TRBD1 | CASSLATGTGYTDTQYF | TGCGCCAGCAGCTTGGCGACCGGGACAGGGTACACAGATACGCAGTATTTT
TRBJ1-2 | TRBV12-5 | once | . | CASGLVGGNGYTF | TGTGCTAGTGGTTTGGTCGGGGGAAACGGCTACACCTTC
TRBJ2-1 | TRBV7-2 | . | TRBD2 | CASSSTGGAHEQFF | TGTGCCAGCAGCTCTACCGGGGGGGCCCATGAGCAGTTCTTC
TRBJ2-7 | TRBV13 | . | TRBD2 | CASSQGPLAGGWYEQYF | TGTGCCAGCAGCCAAGGTCCCCTAGCGGGGGGTTGGTACGAGCAGTACTTC
TRBJ1-2 | TRBV7-8 | few | . | CASSLMPGQFGGYTF | TGTGCCAGCAGCCTAATGCCAGGCCAGTTCGGTGGCTACACCTTC
TRBJ1-4 | TRBV2 | . | TRBD1 | CASSERDRVGPRGLFF | TGTGCCAGCAGTGAAAGGGACAGGGTAGGCCCCAGGGGACTGTTTTTT
TRBJ1-2 | TRBV5-1 | . | . | CASSLDTSVTGGYTF | TGCGCCAGCAGCTTGGACACTTCAGTGACGGGAGGCTACACCTTC